One sample yielded the 29 T cell receptor beta chains listed below, sequenced in a study of graft-versus-host responses after intestinal transplantation. Sequencing used immunoSEQ multiplex PCR; TCRdb keeps in-frame clones, though not all of them. The sample has 96,000 or so clones; about 94% are singletons. Their antigens are not known. This material consisted of unstimulated CD4+ T cells sorted from spleen or lymph node cells, taken before intestinal transplant. These TCRs come from a human donor who received an intestinal transplant.

The chain combines TRBV6-1 with TRBJ2-5, with 9 bases aligning to TRBD2. This CDR3 comprises 16 residues. The germline gives CDR1 MNHNS, CDR2 SASEGT. V was pared by 2 bases and J by 1 base, with 5 bases of the junction left unmatched. This CDR3 reads CASSERLAALQETQYF. The CDR3 region has the DNA TGTGCCAGCAGTGAACGACTAGCGGCCCTCCAAGAGACCCAGTACTTC.

The genes are TRBV28 and TRBJ2-7, with 14 bases fitting TRBD2. Germline-derived CDR1 and CDR2 are MDHEN and SYDVKM. J gave up 2 bases and V 7 bases, and 4 bases lay outside the gene matches. The CDR3 runs 15 residues. In DNA form, the CDR3 reads TGTGCCAGCAATAGACTAGCGGGAGGGGCCTACGAGCAGTACTTC. It is translated as CASNRLAGGAYEQYF.

The V and J genes are TRBV28 and TRBJ2-1, with D perhaps TRBD2 (6 bases). The V end lost 2 bases, the J end lost 2 bases, and 10 bases lay between the germline ends. The CDR3 sequence is 15 residues long. The germline V gene encodes CDR1 MDHEN and CDR2 SYDVKM. The CDR3 region is CASSLIADAYNEQFF. CDR3 DNA: TGTGCCAGCAGTTTAATAGCGGACGCCTACAATGAGCAGTTCTTC.

In its sample, this clone was seen once. Here the CDR3 reads CASSQEGSFSGRAQTQYF. The DNA of the CDR3 is TGTGCCAGCAGCCAAGAGGGGAGTTTTAGCGGGAGGGCCCAGACCCAGTACTTC. The chain employs TRBV4-2 and TRBJ2-5; 11 nucleotides match TRBD2. Germline trimming cut 0 bases from V and 6 bases from J; bases unmatched to any gene: 12. The V gene's germline CDR1 is LGHNA and CDR2 YNFKEQ. This CDR3 has 18 residues.

The V gene is TRBV6-1, the J gene TRBJ2-5; D call uncertain. The length of the CDR3 is 15 residues. Germline CDR1 and CDR2: MNHNS and SASEGT. V was pared by 6 bases and J by 2 bases, with 16 bases between. The CDR3 loop is CASRAFIRRQETQYF. The CDR3 DNA reads TGTGCCAGCAGAGCCTTCATTCGGAGACAAGAGACCCAGTACTTC.

This chain uses TRBV4-3 with TRBJ1-2; no reliable D call. The CDR3 length is 15 residues. Per germline, CDR1 LGHNA and CDR2 YSLEER. V was trimmed by 4 bases and J by 0 bases, leaving 12 bases between them. The CDR3 region is CASSPYFDTNYGYTF. CDR3 bases: TGCGCCAGCAGCCCCTATTTTGACACTAACTATGGCTACACCTTC.

This rearrangement joins TRBV5-4 to TRBJ2-3; a possible D gene is TRBD2 (5 bases). V was cut by 4 bases and J by 2 bases, with 20 bases left in between. The CDR3 has 17 residues. Per germline, CDR1 SGHNT and CDR2 YYREEE (reference sequence). Here the CDR3 DNA reads TGTGCCAGCAGCATGCGCCGGGCTAGCCAACCCACAGATACGCAGTATTTT. Its protein is CASSMRRASQPTDTQYF.

The chain recombines TRBV5-8 with TRBJ1-3; 7 bases line up with TRBD1. The germline gives CDR1 SGHTS, CDR2 YDEGEE. The CDR3 runs 15 residues. V gave up 6 bases and J gave up 3 bases; unmatched junction bases: 9. This CDR3 reads CASTRGGQFGNTIYF. The CDR3, as DNA: TGTGCCAGCACCCGAGGGGGCCAATTTGGAAACACCATATATTTT.

The chain combines TRBV6-5 with TRBJ1-1; unclear D gene. This CDR3 has 13 amino acids. V lost 5 bases and J 1 base, leaving 8 bases between the germline ends. Germline V gene sequence: CDR1 MNHEY, CDR2 SVGAGI. CDR3 in amino acids: CASSPRGNTEAFF. The CDR3 nucleotides are TGTGCCAGCAGTCCCCGAGGGAACACTGAAGCTTTCTTT.

The gene calls are TRBV28 and TRBJ1-5; 10 bases are shared with TRBD1. The CDR3 totals 16 residues. After removal of 4 bases from V and 6 bases from J, the junction contained 9 bases not matched to a gene. From germline, CDR1 is MDHEN and CDR2 SYDVKM. The CDR3 DNA reads as TGTGCCAGCAGTTCTGGGACAGGGGTGGGTGGTCAGCCCCAGCATTTT. Translated, it gives CASSSGTGVGGQPQHF.

The gene calls are TRBV6-5 and TRBJ1-4; D unclear. The V gene lost 2 bases and the J gene lost 6 bases, with 13 bases spanning the gap. This CDR3 spans 15 amino acids. Germline V gives CDR1 MNHEY, CDR2 SVGAGI. CDR3 bases: TGTGCCAGCAGTTACCGGCCCGGGTCAGATGAAAAACTGTTTTTT. Residues: CASSYRPGSDEKLFF.

The chain has TRBV7-7 and TRBJ2-5, with 7 bases fitting TRBD2. Losses at the gene ends were 5 bases for V and 0 bases for J; bases not matched to a gene: 6. The CDR3 has 15 residues. Germline V gene lookup returns CDR1 SSHAT and CDR2 FNYEAQ (reference sequence). The CDR3 nucleotides read TGTGCCAGCAGCCAGGGACTACAGTACCAAGAGACCCAGTACTTC. It encodes CASSQGLQYQETQYF.

This clone was observed once. The chain carries TRBV6-5 and TRBJ2-5; D not certain. Trimming stripped 6 bases from V and 0 bases from J, with 8 bases between. There are 13 residues in the CDR3. Germline CDR1 and CDR2: MNHEY and SVGAGI. CDR3 amino acids: CASSRLNQETQYF. Here the CDR3 DNA reads TGTGCCAGCAGCCGACTGAACCAAGAGACCCAGTACTTC.

The chain is built from TRBV6-5 and TRBJ1-3, with D maybe TRBD1 (5 bases). Germline V gene sequence: CDR1 MNHEY, CDR2 SVGAGI. This CDR3 spans 14 amino acids. The ends were cut back, 6 bases at V and 0 bases at J, with 9 bases in the middle. As DNA, the CDR3 is TGTGCCAGCAGGTTGGACAACTCTGGAAACACCATATATTTT. This gives the protein CASRLDNSGNTIYF.

This clone was seen more than once but under ten times. This rearrangement joins TRBV2 to TRBJ1-4, with 7 bases matching TRBD1. The germline CDR1 and CDR2 sequences are SNHLY and FYNNEI. After removal of 6 bases from V and 5 bases from J, the junction contained 6 bases not matched to a gene. The CDR3 loop spans 14 amino acids. This CDR3 reads CASSRQGSNEKLFF. As DNA, the CDR3 is TGTGCCAGCAGCCGACAGGGTTCGAATGAAAAACTGTTTTTT. Based on the CDR3 plus reference TRBV2 and TRBJ1-4, the full variable domain is EPEVTQTPSHQVTQMGQEVILRCVPISNHLYFYWYRQILGQKVEFLVSFYNNEISEKSEIFDDQFSVERPDGSNFTLKIRSTKLEDSAMYFCASSRQGSNEKLFFGSGTQLSVL.

The rearrangement uses TRBV5-1 and TRBJ2-1; weak D call: TRBD2 (7 bases). This CDR3 region has 15 residues. V dropped 4 bases and J dropped 4 bases, with 15 bases sitting between them. Germline V gene data show CDR1 as SGHRS and CDR2 as YFSETQ. CDR3 DNA: TGCGCCAGCAGCGGGCGGGGGCAAATGTACAATGAGCAGTTCTTC. It translates to CASSGRGQMYNEQFF.

For the CDR3, the DNA is TGTGCCAGCAGCCACCGGGAAGGGACAGATACGCAGTATTTT. Translating it yields CASSHREGTDTQYF. The chain recombines TRBV6-1 with TRBJ2-3; TRBD2 might be the D (5 bases). Trimming shortened V by 6 bases and J by 3 bases, and 13 bases separated the two germline ends. Per germline, CDR1 MNHNS and CDR2 SASEGT. CDR3 size: 14 residues.

The chain couples TRBV7-2 to TRBJ1-2; possibly TRBD1 for D (5 bases). The ends were cut back, 5 bases at V and 4 bases at J, with 14 bases in the middle. The CDR3 covers 14 residues. Germline V gives CDR1 SGHTA, CDR2 FQGNSA. The CDR3 protein is CASSTYRKVYGYTF. CDR3 DNA: TGTGCCAGCAGCACCTACAGGAAGGTCTATGGCTACACCTTC.

This sequence joins TRBV4-3 and TRBJ1-1; 8 nucleotides line up with TRBD1. The CDR3 covers 16 residues. The junction had 7 bases not matched to a gene; V was cut back by 2 bases and J by 2 bases. The germline V gene has CDR1 LGHNA and CDR2 YSLEER. This CDR3 is CASSQISGQGNTEAFF. The CDR3 nucleotides read TGCGCCAGCAGCCAAATCTCCGGACAGGGTAACACTGAAGCTTTCTTT.

This clone has just a few counts. This sequence joins TRBV27 and TRBJ1-2, with 9 bases matching TRBD1. This CDR3 comprises 15 residues. Trimming took 6 bases from V and 7 from J; bases not matched to a gene: 12. Germline loops: CDR1 MNHEY, CDR2 SMNVEV (reference sequence). Written as DNA, the CDR3 is TGTGCCAGCAGGGGAACCGGGACAGGGAGTGGTGGCTACACCTTC. It codes for CASRGTGTGSGGYTF.

The V call is TRBV27, the J call TRBJ2-3; D gene unclear. This CDR3 has 14 residues. Deletions cut 3 bases from V and 2 bases from J, with 9 bases between. Germline assignment: CDR1 MNHEY and CDR2 SMNVEV (reference sequence). CDR3: CASSFGSSTDTQYF. CDR3 in DNA: TGTGCCAGCAGTTTCGGTTCGTCCACAGATACGCAGTATTTT.

V usage is TRBV6-4 and J usage is TRBJ2-1, with D possibly matching TRBD1 (6 bases). Germline CDR1 and CDR2: MRHNA and SNTAGT. The CDR3 is made up of 14 amino acids. Trimming stripped 0 bases from V and 6 bases from J, with 9 bases between. The CDR3 nucleotides are TGTGCCAGCAGTGACTCGGGACACCTCAATGAGCAGTTCTTC. It is translated as CASSDSGHLNEQFF.

This clone showed up just once. This chain joins TRBV2 and TRBJ2-1, with D possibly being TRBD1 (6 bases). There are 17 residues in the CDR3. Germline CDR1 and CDR2: SNHLY and FYNNEI. V gave up 5 bases and J gave up 5 bases, with 22 bases separating them. The CDR3 is CASSFPDSSIGDNEQFF. The DNA of the CDR3 is TGTGCCAGCAGTTTCCCGGACAGTTCGATCGGGGACAATGAGCAGTTCTTC.

This clone was observed a single time. The chain couples TRBV23-1 to TRBJ1-5; no reliable D call. TRBV23-1 is placed among ORFs of uncertain function. V was pared by 4 bases and J by 2 bases, with 24 bases between. The CDR3 covers 19 residues. CDR3: CASSPTTSSMDFGNQPQHF. CDR3 nucleotides: TGCGCCAGCAGTCCAACCACCTCTTCTATGGACTTTGGCAATCAGCCCCAGCATTTT.

V gene TRBV10-1 combines with J gene TRBJ1-6; 9 nucleotides align to TRBD1. This CDR3 is 18 amino acids long. Trimming cost V 2 bases and J 4 bases; bases outside gene matches: 9. Looked up from germline, CDR1 is WNHNN and CDR2 is SYGVQD (reference sequence). The CDR3 DNA is TGCGCCAGCAGTGAGGGGGCGCTGGACAGGGGATATAATTCACCCCTCCACTTT. It yields the protein CASSEGALDRGYNSPLHF.

As DNA, the CDR3 is TGTGCCAGCAGCTTAATAGACAGGCCTGAAAAACTGTTTTTT. As protein: CASSLIDRPEKLFF. This chain joins TRBV11-2 and TRBJ1-4, with D tentatively TRBD1 (6 bases). From germline, CDR1 is SGHAT and CDR2 FQNNGV. The CDR3 runs to 14 residues. V was cut by 2 bases and J by 7 bases, with 11 bases left in between.

The chain couples TRBV7-9 to TRBJ1-1; D may be TRBD1 (5 bases). V was trimmed by 2 bases and J by 6 bases, leaving 10 bases between them. The germline V gene encodes CDR1 SEHNR and CDR2 FQNEAQ (reference sequence). The CDR3 extends over 13 amino acids. This CDR3 is CASSLNAGAEAFF. The CDR3 nucleotides are TGTGCCAGCAGCTTAAATGCGGGGGCTGAAGCTTTCTTT.

This clone was seen a few times. The chain uses TRBV6-5 and TRBJ1-4, with D possibly being TRBD1 (5 bases). CDR1 and CDR2 (germline): MNHEY, SVGAGI. The CDR3 totals 15 residues. Trimming shortened V by 6 bases and J by 8 bases, and 19 bases separated the two germline ends. The CDR3 here is CASSFSVRVQEKLFF. CDR3 sequence (DNA): TGTGCCAGCAGCTTCTCAGTCAGGGTCCAAGAAAAACTGTTTTTT.

The chain carries TRBV5-1 and TRBJ2-2; D is unclear. This CDR3 contains 12 residues. From germline, CDR1 is SGHRS and CDR2 YFSETQ. Trimming left V 9 bases short and J 6 bases short, with 12 bases between. The CDR3 DNA reads as TGCGCCACGAGTCGAGGTCCCGGGGAGCTGTTTTTT. Encoded protein: CATSRGPGELFF.